The source of this T cell receptor beta chain is a study of T cell repertoires in cytomegalovirus infection. Across the whole study: Public signatures in TCR beta pointed to CMV infection and matching HLA type. General study findings and limits: Across the ex vivo response, the dominant clonotypes were HLA-C-restricted CMV-specific TCR beta clonotypes. Cumulated frequencies of public TCR beta families served to identify carriers of CMV plus the relevant HLA.

In TCRdb, the reads were re-called with MiXCR into one record per CDR3 protein. The sample carries 290,000 or so distinct CDR3 sequences, about 9.1% recorded once. This clonotype has a count of ten or more. Its antigen is unknown. The ends were cut back, 1 base at V and 6 bases at J, with 13 bases in the middle. Germline loops: CDR1 SEHNR, CDR2 FQNEAQ (reference sequence). CDR3 size: 14 residues. The origin of this receptor is a human donor in good health (CMV status not recorded). Some clones in this sample may be carry-over from other donors' samples. Sequencing was carried out using PBMCs. This chain connects TRBV7-9 to TRBJ2-7; D uncertain. CDR3 protein: CASSLEAGSGEQYV. DNA of the CDR3: TGTGCCAGCAGCTTAGAGGCTGGGTCTGGCGAGCAGTACGTC.